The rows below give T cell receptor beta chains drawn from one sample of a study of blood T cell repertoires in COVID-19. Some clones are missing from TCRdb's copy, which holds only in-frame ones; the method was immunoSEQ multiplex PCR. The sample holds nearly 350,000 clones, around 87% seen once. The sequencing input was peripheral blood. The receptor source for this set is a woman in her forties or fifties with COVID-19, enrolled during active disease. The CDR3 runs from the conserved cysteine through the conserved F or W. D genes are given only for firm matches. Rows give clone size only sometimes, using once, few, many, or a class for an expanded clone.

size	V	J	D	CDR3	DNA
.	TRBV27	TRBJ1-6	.	CASSSRGTLRFMPLHF	TGTGCCAGCAGTTCTAGAGGGACACTCCGCTTTATGCCCCTCCACTTT
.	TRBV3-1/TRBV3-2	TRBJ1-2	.	CASSPLGVYGYTF	TGTGCCAGCAGCCCCTTAGGAGTCTATGGCTACACCTTC
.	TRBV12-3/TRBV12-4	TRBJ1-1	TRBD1	CASSRDSFEAFF	TGTGCCAGCAGTCGGGACAGCTTTGAAGCTTTCTTT
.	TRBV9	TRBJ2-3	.	CASSVTSQSPTDTQYF	TGTGCCAGCAGCGTAACTAGCCAAAGCCCCACAGATACGCAGTATTTT
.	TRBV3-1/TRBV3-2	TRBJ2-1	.	CASSPRTFYNEQFF	TGTGCCAGCAGCCCCCGGACTTTCTACAATGAGCAGTTCTTC
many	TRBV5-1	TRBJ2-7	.	CASSLISGIWAYEQYF	TGCGCCAGCAGCTTGATCTCCGGGATCTGGGCCTACGAGCAGTACTTC
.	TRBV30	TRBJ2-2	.	CAWSVGRALTGELFF	TGTGCCTGGAGTGTAGGCAGGGCCCTCACCGGGGAGCTGTTTTTT
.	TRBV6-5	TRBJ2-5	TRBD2	CASRGGTIFQETQYF	TGTGCCAGCAGGGGGGGGACTATCTTCCAAGAGACCCAGTACTTC
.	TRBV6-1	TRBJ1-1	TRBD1	CASSAYGTGVGTEAFF	TGTGCCAGCAGTGCCTACGGGACAGGGGTTGGCACTGAAGCTTTCTTT
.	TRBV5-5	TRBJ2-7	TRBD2	CASSPQFSSGFGEQYF	TGTGCCAGCAGCCCCCAGTTCTCTAGCGGGTTCGGGGAGCAGTACTTC
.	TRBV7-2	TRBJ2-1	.	CASSTSGVNEQFF	TGTGCCAGCAGCACCTCAGGGGTAAATGAGCAGTTCTTC
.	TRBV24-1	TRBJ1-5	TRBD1	CATSHGQGPSNQPQHF	TGTGCCACCAGTCATGGACAGGGCCCTAGCAATCAGCCCCAGCATTTT
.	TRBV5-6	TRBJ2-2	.	CVSSFEPTLAMNTGELFF	TGTGTCAGCAGCTTTGAACCTACGCTAGCCATGAACACCGGGGAGCTGTTTTTT
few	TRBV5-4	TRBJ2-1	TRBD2	CASSSGLATLIEQFF	TGTGCCAGCAGCTCCGGACTAGCGACCCTTATTGAGCAGTTCTTC